The 25 T cell receptor beta chains given below trace back to one sample, sequenced in a study of Tregs in tolerant kidney transplant recipients. Assay: immunoSEQ multiplex PCR; the TCRdb copy retains only in-frame clones and omits some. The table has 50,000 to 85,000 clones, roughly 89% seen once. Material: CD8+ T cells from blood, obtained before the transplant. Receptor source: a human donor who received a combined kidney and bone marrow transplant.

The J gene is TRBJ2-7, the V gene TRBV27; D is possibly TRBD2 (5 bases). There are 14 residues in the CDR3. Germline CDR1 reads MNHEY; CDR2 reads SMNVEV (reference sequence). V lost 2 bases to trimming and J lost 2 bases, with 10 bases between them. DNA for the CDR3: TGTGCCAGCAGTTTAGACTACCCACCCTACGAGCAGTACTTC. It translates to CASSLDYPPYEQYF.

The V call is TRBV19, the J call TRBJ1-1; D remains unclear. Trimming removed 5 bases from V and 2 bases from J, with 9 bases in between. Germline loops: CDR1 LNHDA, CDR2 SQIVND (reference sequence). The CDR3 is made up of 13 amino acids. The CDR3 DNA sequence: TGTGCCAGTAGTCTCGCAGGTAACACTGAAGCTTTCTTT. Translating gives CASSLAGNTEAFF. Full variable domain (remainder filled in from reference TRBV19 and TRBJ1-1): DGGITQSPKYLFRKEGQNVTLSCEQNLNHDAMYWYRQDPGQGLRLIYYSQIVNDFQKGDIAEGYSVSREKKESFPLTVTSAQKNPTAFYLCASSLAGNTEAFFGQGTRLTVV.

This chain connects TRBV7-3 to TRBJ2-5, with D perhaps matching TRBD2 (5 bases). The CDR3 length is 15 residues. Looked up from germline, CDR1 is SGHTA and CDR2 is FQGTGA. The ends were cut back, 2 bases at V and 1 base at J, with 11 bases in the middle. The CDR3: CASSLGSTSQETQYF. CDR3 coding DNA: TGTGCCAGCAGCTTAGGGAGTACCTCCCAAGAGACCCAGTACTTC.

The table lists this clone with a count of one. V gene TRBV9 combines with J gene TRBJ1-2, with D unresolved. The CDR3 is 15 residues long. The V end lost 0 bases, the J end lost 2 bases, and 11 bases lay between the germline ends. Germline lookup yields CDR1 SGDLS and CDR2 YYNGEE. The CDR3 DNA is TGTGCCAGCAGCGTAGCTGAGTTAGCCAACTATGGCTACACCTTC. Its translation is CASSVAELANYGYTF.

The rearrangement joins TRBV19 to TRBJ2-7; 9 bases are shared with TRBD2. The length of the CDR3 is 14 residues. Germline trimming cut 7 bases from V and 3 bases from J; bases unmatched to any gene: 7. The germline V gene encodes CDR1 LNHDA and CDR2 SQIVND (reference sequence). The CDR3 loop reads CASNPSGKVYEQYF. The CDR3 nucleotides read TGTGCCAGTAATCCTAGCGGGAAGGTCTACGAGCAGTACTTC.

The sample holds a few counts of this clone. The CDR3 DNA is TGTGCCAGCAGTGAAGTCGGGGCCGGGGAGCTGTTTTTT. Its protein product is CASSEVGAGELFF. The chain carries TRBV6-4 and TRBJ2-2; the D gene is possibly TRBD2 (5 bases). Trimming left V 3 bases short and J 6 bases short, with 8 bases between. Germline CDR1 and CDR2: MRHNA and SNTAGT. This CDR3 comprises 13 residues.

Concerning this clone itself: Distinct nucleotide sequences in the sample also encode this CDR3. CDR3 nucleotide sequence: TGTGCCAGCAGCCAAGGGCAGGTGAACACTGAAGCTTTCTTT. This codes for CASSQGQVNTEAFF. This chain links TRBV4-2 with TRBJ1-1, with unresolved D. V was shortened by 1 base and J by 0 bases, with 6 bases between the two germline ends. Per germline, CDR1 LGHNA and CDR2 YNFKEQ. This CDR3 is built from 14 residues.

The count of this clone is one. The gene calls are TRBV7-2 and TRBJ2-5; 8 positions match TRBD2. The CDR3 has 15 residues. V gave up 3 bases and J gave up 4 bases; unmatched junction bases: 7. Germline lookup yields CDR1 SGHTA and CDR2 FQGNSA. The CDR3 region has the DNA TGTGCCAGCAGCTTGACGGGGGGGTATGTAGAGACCCAGTACTTC. Translating gives CASSLTGGYVETQYF.

This sequence joins TRBV19 and TRBJ2-7, with TRBD1 identical over 7 bases. The V and J ends lost 6 bases and 3 bases, in that order; junction bases with no gene match: 5. Looked up from germline, CDR1 is LNHDA and CDR2 is SQIVND (reference sequence). The CDR3 loop spans 13 amino acids. CDR3 protein: CASSPGTDYEQYF. The CDR3, as DNA: TGTGCCAGTAGCCCCGGGACAGACTACGAGCAGTACTTC. The complete variable domain, with remaining parts taken from reference TRBV19 and TRBJ2-7, reads DGGITQSPKYLFRKEGQNVTLSCEQNLNHDAMYWYRQDPGQGLRLIYYSQIVNDFQKGDIAEGYSVSREKKESFPLTVTSAQKNPTAFYLCASSPGTDYEQYFGPGTRLTVT.

The V gene is TRBV27, the J gene TRBJ2-1, with 7 nucleotides matching TRBD1. Unmatched junction bases numbered 2, after V lost 4 bases and J lost 2 bases. The CDR3 is 14 amino acids. The germline CDR1 and CDR2 sequences are MNHEY and SMNVEV (reference sequence). The CDR3 here is CASSSTGTYNEQFF. DNA for the CDR3: TGTGCCAGCAGTTCGACAGGGACCTACAATGAGCAGTTCTTC.

The rearrangement joins TRBV28 to TRBJ1-2; TRBD1 aligns across 9 bases. CDR1 MDHEN and CDR2 SYDVKM come from the germline V gene. The CDR3 totals 20 residues. The trim removed 5 bases at V and 5 bases at J, leaving 24 bases unmatched. CDR3 sequence (DNA): TGTGCCAGCAGTACGATTCGTGGGACAGGGCCGTGGGCACGCCGATATGGCTACACCTTC. This codes for CASSTIRGTGPWARRYGYTF.

The chain links TRBV10-2 to TRBJ2-7; 11 nucleotides align to TRBD1. The CDR3 is 14 amino acids. V was clipped by 10 bases and J by 5 bases; unmatched bases: 10. Germline CDR1 reads WSHSY; CDR2 reads SAAADI. The CDR3 nucleotides are TGCGCCATCACAGGACAGGGGGCTTTACACGAGCAGTACTTC. It yields the protein CAITGQGALHEQYF.

V gene TRBV4-3 combines with J gene TRBJ2-1; D may be TRBD2 (7 bases). The V gene's germline CDR1 is LGHNA and CDR2 YSLEER. Trimming took off 2 bases at V and 3 bases at J, with 11 bases between the two ends. The CDR3 length is 15 residues. CDR3 in DNA: TGCGCCAGCAGCCAATCGAGGGGGGGCTACAATGAGCAGTTCTTC. Translating gives CASSQSRGGYNEQFF.

The rearrangement links TRBV9 to TRBJ1-4, with a weak D call TRBD1 (5 bases). The CDR3 length is 14 residues. V was clipped by 0 bases and J by 5 bases, with 8 bases between them. Germline V gene data show CDR1 as SGDLS and CDR2 as YYNGEE. DNA of the CDR3: TGTGCCAGCAGCGTAGCTGGGGGGAATGAAAAACTGTTTTTT. Translated, it gives CASSVAGGNEKLFF. The whole variable domain, filled in from reference TRBV9 and TRBJ1-4, reads DSGVTQTPKHLITATGQRVTLRCSPRSGDLSVYWYQQSLDQGLQFLIQYYNGEERAKGNILERFSAQQFPDLHSELNLSSLELGDSALYFCASSVAGGNEKLFFGSGTQLSVL.

The rearrangement joins TRBV30 to TRBJ2-2, with TRBD2 identical over 12 bases. Germline CDR1 is GTSNPN and CDR2 is SVGIG (reference sequence). The CDR3 length is 19 residues. V lost 1 base and J lost 6; bases outside the gene matches: 15. CDR3 DNA sequence: TGTGCCTGGAGTGCTGGACTAGCGGGAACTATTTTCGTAGCCGGGGAGCTGTTTTTT. As protein: CAWSAGLAGTIFVAGELFF.

This clone appeared once. This chain's CDR3 is CASSPTGAYNEQFF. CDR3 nucleotides: TGTGCCAGCAGCCCGACAGGGGCCTACAATGAGCAGTTCTTC. The genes are TRBV9 and TRBJ2-1; 8 bases match TRBD1. This CDR3 comprises 14 residues. The V and J ends lost 4 bases and 2 bases, in that order; junction bases with no gene match: 2. CDR1 is SGDLS and CDR2 is YYNGEE in the germline V gene.

This chain links TRBV30 with TRBJ2-7; TRBD2 agrees at 14 bases. The CDR3 totals 14 residues. Trimming took 1 base from V and 6 from J; bases not matched to a gene: 2. The V gene's germline CDR1 is GTSNPN and CDR2 SVGIG (reference sequence). Here the CDR3 reads CAWSEGLAGAEQYF. CDR3 in DNA: TGTGCCTGGAGTGAGGGACTAGCGGGAGCCGAGCAGTACTTC. The full variable domain, rest sourced from reference TRBV30 and TRBJ2-7, is SQTIHQWPATLVQPVGSPLSLECTVEGTSNPNLYWYRQAAGRGLQLLFYSVGIGQISSEVPQNLSASRPQDRQFILSSKKLLLSDSGFYLCAWSEGLAGAEQYFGPGTRLTVT.

The chain couples TRBV6-1 to TRBJ1-1, with D possibly matching TRBD1 (6 bases). Deletions cut 5 bases from V and 4 bases from J, with 14 bases between. From germline, CDR1 is MNHNS and CDR2 SASEGT. The CDR3 runs to 14 residues. In DNA, the CDR3 is TGTGCCAGCAGTACAGGGTCGGTCGGCACTGAAGCTTTCTTT. It specifies CASSTGSVGTEAFF.

The genes are TRBV19 and TRBJ1-2; D is ambiguous. In germline, CDR1 is LNHDA, CDR2 SQIVND (reference sequence). The V and J ends lost 7 bases and 2 bases respectively, with 11 bases between them. The CDR3 spans 13 residues. The CDR3 sequence: CASNPQKNYGYTF. The CDR3 nucleotides read TGTGCCAGTAACCCGCAGAAGAACTATGGCTACACCTTC.

The J gene is TRBJ2-2, the V gene TRBV13, with 15 bases that match TRBD2. Trimming cost V 5 bases and J 4 bases; bases outside gene matches: 11. Germline V gene data show CDR1 as PRHDT and CDR2 as FYEKMQ (reference sequence). This CDR3 has 19 residues. CDR3 bases: TGTGCCAGCAGCCGGGAAGGGACTAGCGGGGGGCCAATCACCGGGGAGCTGTTTTTT. Translation gives CASSREGTSGGPITGELFF.

The V gene is TRBV5-4, the J gene TRBJ1-4, with TRBD1 identical over 8 bases. This CDR3 has 14 amino acids. Germline V lookup: CDR1 SGHNT, CDR2 YYREEE (reference sequence). Unmatched junction bases numbered 3, after V lost 4 bases and J lost 4 bases. CDR3 bases: TGTGCCAGCAGCGGGGACAGGATTAATGAAAAACTGTTTTTT. Residues: CASSGDRINEKLFF. The full variable domain, completed using reference TRBV5-4 and TRBJ1-4, is ETGVTQSPTHLIKTRGQQVTLRCSSQSGHNTVSWYQQALGQGPQFIFQYYREEENGRGNFPPRFSGLQFPNYSSELNVNALELDDSALYLCASSGDRINEKLFFGSGTQLSVL.

This clone was recorded once. The V gene is TRBV12-5, the J gene TRBJ1-2; a weak D match, TRBD1 (6 bases). The ends were cut back, 7 bases at V and 3 bases at J, with 12 bases in the middle. This CDR3 is built from 13 residues. CDR1 is LGHNT, CDR2 FRNRAP, per germline. CDR3 sequence reads: CASATTGDYGYTF. CDR3 nucleotide sequence: TGTGCTAGTGCCACGACAGGTGACTATGGCTACACCTTC.

The chain has TRBV7-9 and TRBJ1-1; 8 bases fit TRBD1. The CDR3 covers 12 residues. V lost 5 bases and J lost 8; bases outside the gene matches: 4. In germline, CDR1 is SEHNR, CDR2 FQNEAQ (reference sequence). DNA for the CDR3: TGTGCCAGCAGCAGCGGGACAGGAGAAGCTTTCTTT. Translated, it gives CASSSGTGEAFF. The full variable domain, in which reference TRBV7-9 and TRBJ1-1 provide the parts outside the CDR3, is DTGVSQNPRHKITKRGQNVTFRCDPISEHNRLYWYRQTLGQGPEFLTYFQNEAQLEKSRLLSDRFSAERPKGSFSTLEIQRTEQGDSAMYLCASSSGTGEAFFGQGTRLTVV.

The chain couples TRBV5-4 to TRBJ2-1; D is perhaps TRBD2 (6 bases). Between the trimmed V and J ends, which lost 1 base and 2 bases, there was a span of 19 bases. Germline CDR1 SGHNT, CDR2 YYREEE (reference sequence). The CDR3 spans 18 residues. CDR3 sequence (DNA): TGTGCCAGCAGCTTGAATGGAGGGAGTGGGGCCACCTACAATGAGCAGTTCTTC. Protein product: CASSLNGGSGATYNEQFF.

This chain links TRBV9 with TRBJ2-6, with D unclear. From germline, CDR1 is SGDLS and CDR2 YYNGEE. CDR3 length: 15 residues. Trimming removed 3 bases at V and 0 bases at J, with 7 bases between. The CDR3 region has the DNA TGTGCCAGCAGCGCGGTATACTCTGGGGCCAACGTCCTGACTTTC. Amino acids: CASSAVYSGANVLTF.